The sample holds many counts of the clone carrying this T cell receptor (beta chain). Its cognate antigen is unknown. This entry belongs to a study of CD8 T cells in ankylosing spondylitis. Study conclusions and caveats: Those disease-linked clones were CD8+; they were also relatively rare in peripheral blood.

TCRdb re-called the 5' RACE reads through MiXCR, storing one row per CDR3 protein. The repertoire consists of approximately 100,000 distinct CDR3 sequences, with 8% to 10% occurring once and the leading ten covering approximately 9.7%. J was trimmed by 9 bases and V by 5 bases; bases with no gene match: 9. The CDR3 contains 15 residues. Germline V CDR1 and CDR2: SGHDN, FVKESK. The specimen was blood, either unsorted or a sorted T cell fraction (not recorded which). The V gene is TRBV14, the J gene TRBJ2-1; 11 bases fit TRBD2. This TCR derives from a male donor with ankylosing spondylitis or in good health (not recorded which). CDR3 region: CASSTRLAGTLEQFF. CDR3 sequence (DNA): TGTGCCAGCAGCACACGACTAGCGGGGACCCTTGAGCAGTTCTTC.